Included here is one T cell receptor (beta chain) sequence, with context. This clone was observed a single time. This receptor's antigen is unknown. Base qualities are not recorded, but no much larger clone differs from it by a single base. Library preparation used the immunoSEQ multiplex PCR assay. The hsTCRB Kit was used according to the manufacturer's protocol to amplify rearranged TCR beta chain sequences. Sequencing of TCRB libraries was carried out on an Illumina MiSeq. The study's processing was this. The proprietary platform of the kit vendor was used for demultiplexing, trimming and gene mapping. This immuneACCESS table, as held by TCRdb, lists in-frame sequences with V and J called but not all clones. Of the missing ones, under half trace to an unresolved V gene in checked studies; the others have no known cause. For V, J and clone size, that table is used; D and trimming come from the DNA. Across this sample there are tens of thousands of clones, with about 80% seen only once. The biggest ten clones account for 3.1% of the sample.

According to the study, the label for this sample's time point signals: week 5, during vaccination. Each vaccine dose was 300 ug of a 20-mer mutant IDH1 peptide in Montanide, given subcutaneously with topical imiquimod. All donors had newly diagnosed IDH1-mutant astrocytomas of WHO grade 3 or 4 that showed loss of nuclear ATRX. The samples were drawn from NOA16, a multicentre, single-arm, open-label phase I trial in Germany that tested a mutant IDH1 peptide vaccine in humans for the first time. Genomic DNA for TCRB sequencing was extracted from EDTA blood using the DNeasy Blood and Tissue Kit. Trimming accounts for 3 bases at V and 2 bases at J, while the number of junction bases matched to no gene is 3. Reading the germline V gene gives CDR1 KGHSH and CDR2 LQKENI. From its cysteine to its phenylalanine, the CDR3 spans 15 amino acids. The only DNA kept is the CDR3, 45 bases in frame from the first base.

This sample stems from a study of a mutant IDH1 vaccine in newly diagnosed glioma (dated by TCRdb to about 2021). Background on the whole study: Across visits V03 through V10, patients got a total of eight vaccinations, given in weeks 1, 3, 5, 7, 11, 15, 19 and 23. Of the roughly 33 treated patients, around 60% were male and around 38% were female, and a mean age of 40.4 years was recorded. For exploratory analyses, longitudinal TCRB deep sequencing was carried out in around 24 treated patients wherever samples were available. Peripheral blood samples were drawn at six visits, namely V03 (baseline), V05, V07, V10, V12 and V13. Before enrollment, most patients had been given radiochemotherapy with temozolomide as standard therapy, while the rest had received either radiotherapy alone or temozolomide alone. Vaccination began 4-6 weeks after radiotherapy alone, or alongside temozolomide cycles in the chemotherapy-containing groups. The full study reports these points: Availability determined which PBMC samples were chosen for TCRB deep sequencing. The authors stated that sample limitations prevented analyses of patient blood samples from being reproduced. No apparent relationship was observed between pseudoprogression and alterations in the top peripheral T cell clonotypes detected by TCRB sequencing. Across multiple MHC alleles, vaccine-induced immune responses were seen in just over 90% of patients.

The TCR was taken from a woman between 18 and 29 years old with glioma. Some clones in this sample may be carry-over from other donors' samples. The sample in question was PBMCs, obtained from a glioma patient whose treatment included an IDH1 peptide vaccine. The chain is assembled from TRBV18 and TRBJ1-1; 10 central nucleotides agree with TRBD1. CDR3 reads: CASSPTGGANTEAFF. DNA sequence: TGTGCCAGCTCACCGACAGGGGGCGCAAACACTGAAGCTTTCTTT.